This T cell receptor beta chain was captured by sequencing in a study of shared clonotypes between healthy human individuals. Study details: The cohort comprised a couple of women and a few men. Their ages spanned 18 to 49 years.

The repertoire was sequenced with immunoSEQ multiplex PCR; TCRdb's copy has only in-frame clones and lacks some. This sample has some 92,000 clones, with around 43% found just once. Germline V gene lookup returns CDR1 SGHRS and CDR2 YFSETQ. With 2 bases removed from V and 4 bases from J, the gap between germline ends came to 7 bases. The CDR3 length is 13 residues. The TCR was taken from a woman between 40 and 50 years old in good health. Some clones in this sample may be carry-over from other donors' samples. The chain recombines TRBV5-1 with TRBJ1-5, with D uncertain. Sequenced material: PBMCs. DNA of the CDR3: TGCGCCAGCAGCTTAGACGGTAATCAGCCCCAGCATTTT. It encodes CASSLDGNQPQHF.